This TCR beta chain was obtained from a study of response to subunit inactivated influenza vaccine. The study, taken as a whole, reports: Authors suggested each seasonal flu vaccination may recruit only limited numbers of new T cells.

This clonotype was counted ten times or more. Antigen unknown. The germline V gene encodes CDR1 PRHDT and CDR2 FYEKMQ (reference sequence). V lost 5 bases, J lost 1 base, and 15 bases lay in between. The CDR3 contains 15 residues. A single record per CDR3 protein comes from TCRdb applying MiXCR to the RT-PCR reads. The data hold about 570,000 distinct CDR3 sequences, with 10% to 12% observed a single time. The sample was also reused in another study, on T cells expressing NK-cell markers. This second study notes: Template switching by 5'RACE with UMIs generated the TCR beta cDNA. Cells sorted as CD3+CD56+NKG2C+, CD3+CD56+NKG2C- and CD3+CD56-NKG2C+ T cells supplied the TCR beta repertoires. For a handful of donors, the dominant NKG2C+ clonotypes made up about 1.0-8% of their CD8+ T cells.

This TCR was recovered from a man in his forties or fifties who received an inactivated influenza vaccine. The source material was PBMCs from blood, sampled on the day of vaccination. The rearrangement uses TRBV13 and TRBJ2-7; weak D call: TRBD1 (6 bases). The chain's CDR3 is CASSDSRQGSYEQYF. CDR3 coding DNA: TGTGCCAGCAGCGACTCCCGGCAGGGGTCCTACGAGCAGTACTTC.